Listed below are T cell receptor beta chains from one sample, sequenced in a study of blood T cell repertoires in COVID-19. The protocol was immunoSEQ multiplex PCR, while the TCRdb copy is restricted to in-frame clones and leaves out a portion. The table includes fewer than 250,000 clones, 80% to 95% detected once. The sample comprised peripheral blood. Receptor source: a man aged 25 to 45 with COVID-19, enrolled during active disease. The CDR3 runs from the conserved cysteine through the conserved F or W. The D gene is left open where the match is weak. The size field is filled for only some rows; it gives once, few, many or a size class.

J gene: TRBJ1-2
V gene: TRBV10-3
clone size: -
D gene: -
CDR3 protein: CAISGGEALYGYTF
CDR3 DNA: TGTGCCATCAGTGGAGGGGAGGCACTATATGGCTACACCTTC

J gene: TRBJ2-5
V gene: TRBV29-1
clone size: -
D gene: TRBD1
CDR3 protein: CSVDRGDETQYF
CDR3 DNA: TGCAGCGTGGACAGGGGGGACGAGACCCAGTACTTC

J gene: TRBJ2-1
V gene: TRBV23-1
clone size: -
D gene: -
CDR3 protein: CASSQTARVNEQFF
CDR3 DNA: TGCGCCAGCAGTCAAACCGCCCGCGTCAATGAGCAGTTCTTC

J gene: TRBJ1-5
V gene: TRBV9
clone size: -
D gene: TRBD1
CDR3 protein: CASSGTGTGGQPQHF
CDR3 DNA: TGTGCCAGCAGCGGAACCGGGACAGGGGGTCAGCCCCAGCATTTT

J gene: TRBJ2-7
V gene: TRBV4-1
clone size: -
D gene: -
CDR3 protein: CASSQPLESYEQYF
CDR3 DNA: TGCGCCAGCAGCCAACCTCTAGAGTCCTACGAGCAGTACTTC

J gene: TRBJ1-2
V gene: TRBV4-1
clone size: -
D gene: TRBD1
CDR3 protein: CASSQGQGVYYGYTF
CDR3 DNA: TGCGCCAGCAGCCAAGGACAGGGCGTTTACTATGGCTACACCTTC

J gene: TRBJ2-7
V gene: TRBV24-1
clone size: -
D gene: TRBD2
CDR3 protein: CATSDQEFPTETSGGATRYEQYF
CDR3 DNA: TGTGCCACCAGTGACCAAGAGTTCCCCACCGAGACTAGCGGGGGGGCGACTCGTTACGAGCAGTACTTC

J gene: TRBJ1-5
V gene: TRBV5-1
clone size: -
D gene: -
CDR3 protein: CASSLEGGDQPQHF
CDR3 DNA: TGCGCCAGCAGCTTGGAGGGAGGAGATCAGCCCCAGCATTTT

J gene: TRBJ2-3
V gene: TRBV30
clone size: -
D gene: -
CDR3 protein: CAWSLPQGAADTQYF
CDR3 DNA: TGTGCCTGGAGTCTCCCACAGGGAGCGGCAGATACGCAGTATTTT

J gene: TRBJ1-2
V gene: TRBV9
clone size: -
D gene: -
CDR3 protein: CASSVSGLYGYTF
CDR3 DNA: TGTGCCAGCAGCGTATCAGGGCTCTATGGCTACACCTTC

J gene: TRBJ1-6
V gene: TRBV6-1
clone size: once
D gene: -
CDR3 protein: CASSELGTRYNSPLHF
CDR3 DNA: TGTGCCAGCAGTGAGCTGGGCACGCGTTATAATTCACCCCTCCACTTT

J gene: TRBJ1-5
V gene: TRBV19
clone size: -
D gene: -
CDR3 protein: CASSIWASNQPQHF
CDR3 DNA: TGTGCCAGTAGTATATGGGCCAGCAATCAGCCCCAGCATTTT

J gene: TRBJ1-2
V gene: TRBV7-6
clone size: -
D gene: -
CDR3 protein: CASSEGVPYGYTF
CDR3 DNA: TGTGCCAGCAGCGAGGGGGTCCCCTATGGCTACACCTTC

J gene: TRBJ1-1
V gene: TRBV4-2
clone size: -
D gene: -
CDR3 protein: CASSQTGSEAFF
CDR3 DNA: TGTGCCAGCAGCCAAACAGGGTCTGAAGCTTTCTTT

J gene: TRBJ2-5
V gene: TRBV5-1
clone size: -
D gene: TRBD2
CDR3 protein: CASSPGLAGSQETQYF
CDR3 DNA: TGCGCCAGCAGCCCCGGACTAGCGGGGAGTCAAGAGACCCAGTACTTC

J gene: TRBJ2-1
V gene: TRBV5-1
clone size: -
D gene: TRBD1
CDR3 protein: CASSMGQGAMDEQFF
CDR3 DNA: TGCGCCAGCAGCATGGGACAGGGGGCCATGGATGAGCAGTTCTTC

J gene: TRBJ1-2
V gene: TRBV5-6
clone size: -
D gene: -
CDR3 protein: CASSWAGGTDYGYTF
CDR3 DNA: TGTGCCAGCAGCTGGGCGGGGGGTACTGACTATGGCTACACCTTC

J gene: TRBJ2-1
V gene: TRBV19
clone size: -
D gene: TRBD2
CDR3 protein: CASSIERWRGDYNEQFF
CDR3 DNA: TGTGCCAGTAGTATCGAGCGATGGCGGGGGGACTACAATGAGCAGTTCTTC

J gene: TRBJ1-1
V gene: TRBV6-5
clone size: once
D gene: TRBD1
CDR3 protein: CASSYGQGDTEAFF
CDR3 DNA: TGTGCCAGCAGTTACGGGCAGGGGGACACTGAAGCTTTCTTT

J gene: TRBJ2-7
V gene: TRBV6-5
clone size: once
D gene: -
CDR3 protein: CASSIQGTRDEQYF
CDR3 DNA: TGTGCCAGCAGTATACAGGGAACGAGGGACGAGCAGTACTTC

J gene: TRBJ1-2
V gene: TRBV9
clone size: -
D gene: TRBD1
CDR3 protein: CASSEQGNYGYTF
CDR3 DNA: TGTGCCAGCAGCGAACAGGGGAACTATGGCTACACCTTC

J gene: TRBJ1-6
V gene: TRBV20-1
clone size: -
D gene: -
CDR3 protein: CSASLGQDNSPLHF
CDR3 DNA: TGCAGTGCTAGTCTGGGACAAGATAATTCACCCCTCCACTTT

J gene: TRBJ2-7
V gene: TRBV21-1
clone size: -
D gene: -
CDR3 protein: CASSKALHYQPNSYEQYF
CDR3 DNA: TGTGCCAGCAGCAAAGCGCTTCACTACCAACCCAACTCCTACGAGCAGTACTTC

J gene: TRBJ1-1
V gene: TRBV2
clone size: once
D gene: -
CDR3 protein: CASSYPGGVNTEAFF
CDR3 DNA: TGTGCCAGCAGTTACCCGGGGGGGGTGAACACTGAAGCTTTCTTT

J gene: TRBJ1-1
V gene: TRBV5-1
clone size: -
D gene: TRBD1
CDR3 protein: CASSRDRGDTEAFF
CDR3 DNA: TGCGCCAGCTCCAGAGACAGGGGAGATACTGAAGCTTTCTTT

J gene: TRBJ2-7
V gene: TRBV5-1
clone size: once
D gene: -
CDR3 protein: CASSFEVPTYEQYF
CDR3 DNA: TGCGCCAGCAGCTTCGAGGTTCCGACCTACGAGCAGTACTTC

J gene: TRBJ2-2
V gene: TRBV2
clone size: -
D gene: -
CDR3 protein: CASSDSGGPGELFF
CDR3 DNA: TGTGCCAGCAGTGACAGCGGTGGGCCCGGGGAGCTGTTTTTT

J gene: TRBJ1-2
V gene: TRBV6-5
clone size: -
D gene: -
CDR3 protein: CASTPRAGNGYTF
CDR3 DNA: TGTGCCAGCACCCCCAGGGCAGGTAATGGCTACACCTTC

J gene: TRBJ1-5
V gene: TRBV25-1
clone size: -
D gene: -
CDR3 protein: CASSTRGPGQPQHF
CDR3 DNA: TGTGCCAGCAGTACCCGGGGTCCGGGGCAGCCCCAGCATTTT

J gene: TRBJ1-5
V gene: TRBV4-1
clone size: -
D gene: -
CDR3 protein: CASSHQQGPRNQPQHF
CDR3 DNA: TGCGCCAGCAGCCACCAACAGGGCCCGAGGAATCAGCCCCAGCATTTT

J gene: TRBJ2-4
V gene: TRBV19
clone size: -
D gene: TRBD1
CDR3 protein: CASIRTGIGRDIQYF
CDR3 DNA: TGTGCCAGTATACGGACAGGGATCGGTCGAGACATTCAGTACTTC

J gene: TRBJ2-7
V gene: TRBV9
clone size: -
D gene: TRBD1
CDR3 protein: CASSSDRGTYEQYF
CDR3 DNA: TGTGCCAGCAGCTCGGACAGGGGCACCTACGAGCAGTACTTC

J gene: TRBJ2-5
V gene: TRBV5-1
clone size: -
D gene: TRBD1
CDR3 protein: CASSLTPGQGEETQYF
CDR3 DNA: TGCGCCAGCAGCTTAACTCCGGGACAGGGGGAAGAGACCCAGTACTTC

J gene: TRBJ2-1
V gene: TRBV30
clone size: once
D gene: -
CDR3 protein: CAWSVRLYNEQFF
CDR3 DNA: TGTGCCTGGAGTGTACGACTTTACAATGAGCAGTTCTTC

J gene: TRBJ2-7
V gene: TRBV3-1/TRBV3-2
clone size: -
D gene: -
CDR3 protein: CASRKRGGLEQYF
CDR3 DNA: TGTGCCAGCAGGAAGAGGGGAGGCCTCGAGCAGTACTTC

J gene: TRBJ1-3
V gene: TRBV6-5
clone size: -
D gene: -
CDR3 protein: CASSYGGNSGNTIYF
CDR3 DNA: TGTGCCAGCAGTTACGGAGGGAACTCTGGAAACACCATATATTTT

J gene: TRBJ2-2
V gene: TRBV6-5
clone size: -
D gene: -
CDR3 protein: CASKGGGNTGELFF
CDR3 DNA: TGTGCCAGCAAAGGGGGGGGCAACACCGGGGAGCTGTTTTTT

J gene: TRBJ1-2
V gene: TRBV5-1
clone size: -
D gene: -
CDR3 protein: CASTENVGESYGYTF
CDR3 DNA: TGCGCCAGCACCGAAAATGTCGGGGAATCCTATGGCTACACCTTC

J gene: TRBJ2-2
V gene: TRBV5-4
clone size: -
D gene: TRBD1
CDR3 protein: CASSKDRAYTGELFF
CDR3 DNA: TGTGCCAGCAGCAAGGACAGGGCTTACACCGGGGAGCTGTTTTTT

J gene: TRBJ1-1
V gene: TRBV29-1
clone size: -
D gene: TRBD1
CDR3 protein: CSGGQTNTEAFF
CDR3 DNA: TGCAGCGGGGGACAGACAAACACTGAAGCTTTCTTT

J gene: TRBJ1-1
V gene: TRBV18
clone size: -
D gene: -
CDR3 protein: CASSPRGGLGMYTEAFF
CDR3 DNA: TGTGCCAGCTCACCACGGGGAGGGCTCGGTATGTACACTGAAGCTTTCTTT

J gene: TRBJ2-2
V gene: TRBV9
clone size: -
D gene: TRBD1
CDR3 protein: CASSAAGGGLTGELFF
CDR3 DNA: TGTGCCAGCAGCGCCGCAGGGGGCGGGTTGACCGGGGAGCTGTTTTTT